This T cell receptor beta chain derives from a study of T cell responses to AZD1222 COVID-19 vaccine. Profiled with immunoSEQ multiplex PCR; TCRdb holds only in-frame clones, not every one. This table has 140,000 to 150,000 clones, around 90% appearing once. Trimming took off 1 base at V and 11 bases at J, with 9 bases between the two ends. This CDR3 is 11 amino acids long. From germline, CDR1 is DFQATT and CDR2 SNEGSKA (reference sequence). This receptor was taken from an adult in good health. Sequencing was performed on peripheral blood, taken on day 0 of AZD1222 vaccination. The chain uses TRBV20-1 and TRBJ2-1; D gene ambiguous. The CDR3 coding sequence is TGCAGTGCTAGAGCGCGAGAGAAGCAGTTCTTC. It is translated as CSARAREKQFF.